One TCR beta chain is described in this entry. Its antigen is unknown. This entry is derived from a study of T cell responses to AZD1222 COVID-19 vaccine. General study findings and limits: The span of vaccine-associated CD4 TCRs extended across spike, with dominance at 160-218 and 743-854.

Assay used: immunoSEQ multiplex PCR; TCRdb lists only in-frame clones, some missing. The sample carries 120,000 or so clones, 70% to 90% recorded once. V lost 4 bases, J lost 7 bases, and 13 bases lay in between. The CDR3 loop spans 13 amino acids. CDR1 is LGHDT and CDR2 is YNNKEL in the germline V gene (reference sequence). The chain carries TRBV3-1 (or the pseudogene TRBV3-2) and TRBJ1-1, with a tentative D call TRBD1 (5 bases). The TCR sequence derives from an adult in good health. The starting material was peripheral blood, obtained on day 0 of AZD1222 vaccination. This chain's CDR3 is CASSPSGGGEAFF. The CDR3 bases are TGTGCCAGCAGCCCCTCGGGGGGAGGTGAAGCTTTCTTT.